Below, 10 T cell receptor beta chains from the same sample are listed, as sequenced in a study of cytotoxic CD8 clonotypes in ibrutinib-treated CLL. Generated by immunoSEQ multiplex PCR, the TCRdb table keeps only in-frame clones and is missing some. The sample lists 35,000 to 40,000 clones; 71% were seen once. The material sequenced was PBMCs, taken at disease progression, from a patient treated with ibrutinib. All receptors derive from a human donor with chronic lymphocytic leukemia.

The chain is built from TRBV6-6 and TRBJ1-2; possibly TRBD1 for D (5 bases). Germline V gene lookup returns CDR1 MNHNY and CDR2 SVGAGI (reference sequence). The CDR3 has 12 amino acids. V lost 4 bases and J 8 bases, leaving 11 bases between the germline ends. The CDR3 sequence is CASSWGPGGYTF. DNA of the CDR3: TGTGCCAGCAGTTGGGGACCGGGGGGCTACACCTTC.

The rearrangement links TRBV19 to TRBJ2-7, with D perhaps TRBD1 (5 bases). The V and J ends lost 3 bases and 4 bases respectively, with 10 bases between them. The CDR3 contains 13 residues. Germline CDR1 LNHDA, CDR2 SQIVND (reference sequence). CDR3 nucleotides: TGTGCCAGTAGTATCTTCAGGGATTACGAGCAGTACTTC. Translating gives CASSIFRDYEQYF.

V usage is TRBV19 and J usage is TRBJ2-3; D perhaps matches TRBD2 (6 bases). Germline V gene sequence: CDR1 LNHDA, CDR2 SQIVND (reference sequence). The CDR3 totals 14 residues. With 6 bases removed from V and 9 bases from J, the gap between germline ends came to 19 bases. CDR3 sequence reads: CASSRESLLGTQYF. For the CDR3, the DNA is TGTGCCAGTAGCCGGGAGTCCCTATTGGGAACGCAGTATTTT.

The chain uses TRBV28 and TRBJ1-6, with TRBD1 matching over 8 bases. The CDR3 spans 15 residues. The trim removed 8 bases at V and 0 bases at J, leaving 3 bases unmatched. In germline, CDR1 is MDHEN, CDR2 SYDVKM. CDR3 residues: CASRTGSSYNSPLHF. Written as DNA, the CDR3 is TGTGCCAGCCGGACAGGGAGCTCCTATAATTCACCCCTCCACTTT.

The CDR3 reads CASSISGQLNNSPLHF. The CDR3 coding sequence is TGTGCCAGCAGCATATCGGGACAGCTTAATAATTCACCCCTCCACTTT. J is TRBJ1-6 and V is TRBV2; the match to TRBD1 covers 7 bases. The CDR3 is 16 residues long. V shed 6 bases, J shed 5 bases, and the junction held 10 bases outside the gene matches. CDR1 and CDR2 (germline): SNHLY, FYNNEI. Supplemented by reference TRBV2 and TRBJ1-6, the full variable domain reads EPEVTQTPSHQVTQMGQEVILRCVPISNHLYFYWYRQILGQKVEFLVSFYNNEISEKSEIFDDQFSVERPDGSNFTLKIRSTKLEDSAMYFCASSISGQLNNSPLHFGNGTRLTVT.

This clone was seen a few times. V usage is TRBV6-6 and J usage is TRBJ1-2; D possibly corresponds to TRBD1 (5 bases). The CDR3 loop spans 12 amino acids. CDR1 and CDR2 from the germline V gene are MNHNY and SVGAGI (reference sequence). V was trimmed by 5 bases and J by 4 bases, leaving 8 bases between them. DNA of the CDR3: TGTGCCAGCAGTCAAGGGGTCTATGGCTACACCTTC. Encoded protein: CASSQGVYGYTF.

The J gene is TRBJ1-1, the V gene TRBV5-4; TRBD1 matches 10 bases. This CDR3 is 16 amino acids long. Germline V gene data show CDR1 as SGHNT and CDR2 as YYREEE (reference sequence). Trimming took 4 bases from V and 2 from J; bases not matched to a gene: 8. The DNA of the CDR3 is TGTGCCAGCAGCCGGGGTGGGACAGGGGACAACACTGAAGCTTTCTTT. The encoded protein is CASSRGGTGDNTEAFF.

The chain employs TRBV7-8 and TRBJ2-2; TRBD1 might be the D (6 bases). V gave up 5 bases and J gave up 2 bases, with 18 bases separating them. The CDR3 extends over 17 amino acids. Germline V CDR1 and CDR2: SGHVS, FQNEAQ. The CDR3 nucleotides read TGTGCCAGCAGCAAACCCAGCAGGGGTCTAAACACCGGGGAGCTGTTTTTT. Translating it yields CASSKPSRGLNTGELFF.

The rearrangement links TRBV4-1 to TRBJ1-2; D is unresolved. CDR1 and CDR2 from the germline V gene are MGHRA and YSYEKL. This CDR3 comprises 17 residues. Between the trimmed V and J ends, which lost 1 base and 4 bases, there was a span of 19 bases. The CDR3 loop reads CASSQGPPRAAGYGYTF. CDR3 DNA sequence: TGCGCCAGCAGCCAAGGCCCCCCCCGGGCGGCGGGCTATGGCTACACCTTC.

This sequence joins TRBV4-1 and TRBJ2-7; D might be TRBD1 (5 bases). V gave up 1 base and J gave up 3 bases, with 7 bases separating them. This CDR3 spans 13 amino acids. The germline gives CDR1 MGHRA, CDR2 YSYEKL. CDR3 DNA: TGCGCCAGCAGCCAAGTTCAGGGCTACGAGCAGTACTTC. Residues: CASSQVQGYEQYF.